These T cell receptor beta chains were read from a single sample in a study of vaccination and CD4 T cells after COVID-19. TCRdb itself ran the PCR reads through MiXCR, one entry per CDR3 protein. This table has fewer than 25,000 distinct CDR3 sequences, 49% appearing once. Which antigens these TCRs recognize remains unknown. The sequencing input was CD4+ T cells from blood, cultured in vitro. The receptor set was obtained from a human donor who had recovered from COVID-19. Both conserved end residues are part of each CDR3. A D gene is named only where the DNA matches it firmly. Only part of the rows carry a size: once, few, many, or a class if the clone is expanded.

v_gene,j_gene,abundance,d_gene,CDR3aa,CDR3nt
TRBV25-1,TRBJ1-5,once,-,CASSGGRNQPQHF,TGTGCCAGCAGTGGGGGCCGGAATCAGCCCCAGCATTTT
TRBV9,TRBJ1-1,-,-,CASSVEWGSEAFF,TGTGCCAGCAGCGTAGAATGGGGATCTGAAGCTTTCTTT
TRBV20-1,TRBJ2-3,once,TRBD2,CSAGPSGLDTQYF,TGCAGTGCAGGCCCTAGCGGTTTGGATACGCAGTATTTT
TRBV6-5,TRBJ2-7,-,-,CASSYSPGGARYEQYF,TGTGCCAGCAGTTACTCACCGGGCGGGGCGAGGTACGAGCAGTACTTC
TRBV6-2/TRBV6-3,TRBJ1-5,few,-,CASSKTGGLSNQPQHF,TGTGCCAGCAGTAAGACGGGGGGACTTAGCAATCAGCCCCAGCATTTT
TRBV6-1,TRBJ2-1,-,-,CASSSTRGSNEQFF,TGTGCCAGCAGCTCAACTAGAGGATCAAATGAGCAGTTCTTC
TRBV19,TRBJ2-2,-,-,CASKGDLNTGELFF,TGTGCCAGTAAGGGAGATCTTAACACCGGGGAGCTGTTTTTT
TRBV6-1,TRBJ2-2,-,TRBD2,CASEGLAGGAGELFF,TGTGCCAGCGAGGGCCTAGCGGGGGGTGCCGGGGAGCTGTTTTTT
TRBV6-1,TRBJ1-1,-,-,CASRTQGSTEAFF,TGTGCCAGCAGAACCCAGGGGAGCACTGAAGCTTTCTTT
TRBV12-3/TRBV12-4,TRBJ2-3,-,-,CASSPFRRRDTQYF,TGTGCCAGCAGCCCTTTCCGTCGGCGGGATACGCAGTATTTT
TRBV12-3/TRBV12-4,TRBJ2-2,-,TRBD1,CASGANRGLGELFF,TGTGCCAGCGGCGCTAACAGGGGGCTTGGGGAGCTGTTTTTT
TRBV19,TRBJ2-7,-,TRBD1,CASSKGQGSYEQYF,TGTGCCAGTAGTAAAGGACAGGGCTCCTACGAGCAGTACTTC
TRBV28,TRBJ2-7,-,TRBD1,CASSTQGQLSYEQYF,TGTGCCAGCAGCACACAGGGACAGCTGTCCTACGAGCAGTACTTC
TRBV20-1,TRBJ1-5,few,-,CSARDYVRDPWPQHF,TGCAGTGCTAGAGACTACGTCCGGGACCCTTGGCCCCAGCATTTT
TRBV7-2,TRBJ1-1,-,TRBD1,CASRRQGNTEAFF,TGTGCCAGCAGGAGACAGGGGAACACTGAAGCTTTCTTT
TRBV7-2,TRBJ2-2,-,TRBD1,CASSLMATGGLELFF,TGTGCCAGCAGCTTAATGGCGACAGGGGGTTTGGAGCTGTTTTTT
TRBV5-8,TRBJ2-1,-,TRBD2,CASSWAGTSAAYNEQFF,TGTGCCAGCAGCTGGGCGGGGACTAGCGCTGCCTACAATGAGCAGTTCTTC
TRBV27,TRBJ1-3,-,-,CASSLFAGGNTIYF,TGTGCCAGCAGTTTATTTGCAGGGGGAAACACCATATATTTT
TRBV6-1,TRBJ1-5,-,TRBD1,CASSLTGQRSNQPQHF,TGTGCCAGCAGTCTTACGGGACAGCGGAGCAATCAGCCCCAGCATTTT
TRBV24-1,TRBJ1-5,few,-,CATTQGSNQPQHF,TGTGCCACCACGCAGGGTAGCAATCAGCCCCAGCATTTT
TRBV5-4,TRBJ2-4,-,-,CASSRNIQYF,TGTGCCAGCAGTAGGAACATTCAGTACTTC
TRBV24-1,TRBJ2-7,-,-,CATSDPTGSYEQYF,TGTGCCACCAGTGATCCGACAGGTTCCTACGAGCAGTACTTC
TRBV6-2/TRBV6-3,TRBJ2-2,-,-,CASRRNMNTGELFF,TGTGCCAGCAGGCGAAATATGAACACCGGGGAGCTGTTTTTT
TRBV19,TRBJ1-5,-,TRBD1,CASSTGQVWNQPQHF,TGTGCCAGTAGTACCGGACAGGTTTGGAATCAGCCCCAGCATTTT